This T cell receptor (beta chain) was identified during a study of blood T cell repertoires in COVID-19. CDR1 is MDHEN, CDR2 SYDVKM, per germline. V was clipped by 2 bases and J by 6 bases, with 17 bases between them. The CDR3 length is 16 residues. TCRdb's table, derived via immunoSEQ multiplex PCR, lists solely in-frame clones and lacks some. The sample has 70,000 to 95,000 clones; about 88% are singletons. Sequenced sample: peripheral blood. This chain joins TRBV28 and TRBJ1-3; D perhaps matches TRBD1 (5 bases). The TCR was taken from a woman of 80 years or more with active COVID-19. The CDR3 is CASSLLADGTINTIYF. CDR3 sequence (DNA): TGTGCCAGCAGTTTACTCGCAGACGGGACTATAAACACCATATATTTT.